The text below deals with one T cell receptor (beta chain). The antigen is not known. The entry originates in a study of cytomegalovirus exposure and HLA in healthy donors. Looking at the study overall: The same platform used for the 500 to 850 first-cohort repertoires was also used for the roughly 130 validation repertoires, as a later analysis reported.

From the 120-subject validation cohort, which was separate from the approximately 720-subject first cohort, the donors were drawn. In germline, CDR1 is MNHEY, CDR2 SMNVEV (reference sequence). The length of the CDR3 is 15 residues. V was shortened by 3 bases and J by 1 base, with 12 bases between the two germline ends. Whole-study results and caveats: A classifier reportedly called cytomegalovirus status with high sensitivity and specificity. It was approximately 160 TCR beta chains that were listed as cytomegalovirus-associated.

This table comes from immunoSEQ multiplex PCR, and its TCRdb copy is limited to in-frame clones, with some not included. Among under 250,000 clones, about 81% were seen once, and the ten largest hold 1% to 1.5%. The sample consisted of PBMCs. V and J are TRBV27 and TRBJ1-2; tentative D call: TRBD1 (5 bases). The TCR comes from a woman aged 25 to 45 in good health and CMV-seronegative. The CDR3 reads CASSFKGLNNYGYTF. CDR3 DNA: TGTGCCAGCAGTTTCAAGGGGCTTAATAACTATGGCTACACCTTC.